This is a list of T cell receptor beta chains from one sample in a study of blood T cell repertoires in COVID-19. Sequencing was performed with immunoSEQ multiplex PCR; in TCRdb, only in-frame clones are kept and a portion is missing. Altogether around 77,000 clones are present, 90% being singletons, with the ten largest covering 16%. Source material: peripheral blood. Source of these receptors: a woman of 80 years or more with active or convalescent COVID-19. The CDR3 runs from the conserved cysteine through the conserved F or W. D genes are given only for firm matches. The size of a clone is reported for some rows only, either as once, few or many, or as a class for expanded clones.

CDR3nt: TGTGCCAGCAGTAGGACAGGGCGAACAGTCGATGAGCAGTTCTTC; CDR3aa: CASSRTGRTVDEQFF; d_gene: TRBD1; j_gene: TRBJ2-1; v_gene: TRBV6-5; abundance: -
CDR3nt: TGTGCCAGCAGTCCAACCCAGGGGTCGGGAAACACCATATATTTT; CDR3aa: CASSPTQGSGNTIYF; d_gene: -; j_gene: TRBJ1-3; v_gene: TRBV6-6; abundance: -
CDR3nt: TGTGCCACCAGTGATTTGGGGAGGGCGACAGCGAACACCGGGGAGCTGTTTTTT; CDR3aa: CATSDLGRATANTGELFF; d_gene: TRBD2; j_gene: TRBJ2-2; v_gene: TRBV24-1; abundance: -
CDR3nt: TGTGCCAGCAGCACCGGACCGGAGGATAGTCAGCCCCAGCATTTT; CDR3aa: CASSTGPEDSQPQHF; d_gene: -; j_gene: TRBJ1-5; v_gene: TRBV3-1/TRBV3-2; abundance: -
CDR3nt: TGCAGCGTGGAGGGACCGACCGGGGAGCTGTTTTTT; CDR3aa: CSVEGPTGELFF; d_gene: -; j_gene: TRBJ2-2; v_gene: TRBV29-1; abundance: -
CDR3nt: TGTGCCGCAAAACCCGGACAGGGGAAGGTAGGCGAGCAGTACTTC; CDR3aa: CAAKPGQGKVGEQYF; d_gene: TRBD1; j_gene: TRBJ2-7; v_gene: TRBV19; abundance: -
CDR3nt: TGCGCCAGCAGCCAGACGAGGGATGGTCGTTCGGGAGAAGAGACCCAGTACTTC; CDR3aa: CASSQTRDGRSGEETQYF; d_gene: -; j_gene: TRBJ2-5; v_gene: TRBV4-1; abundance: few
CDR3nt: TGTGCCAGCAGCGAGGACAGGGGGAGCTCCTACGAGCAGTACTTC; CDR3aa: CASSEDRGSSYEQYF; d_gene: TRBD1; j_gene: TRBJ2-7; v_gene: TRBV6-5; abundance: -
CDR3nt: TGCGCCAGCAGCCAAGATCTCGGGACAAACCCCTACGAGCAGTACTTC; CDR3aa: CASSQDLGTNPYEQYF; d_gene: -; j_gene: TRBJ2-7; v_gene: TRBV4-3; abundance: -
CDR3nt: TGTGCCAGTAGTAGAAGAAACCAGTACGTTAATGAAAAACTGTTTTTT; CDR3aa: CASSRRNQYVNEKLFF; d_gene: -; j_gene: TRBJ1-4; v_gene: TRBV19; abundance: -
CDR3nt: TGTGCCAGCAGTAGGGGAGGCAATTCACCCCTCCACTTT; CDR3aa: CASSRGGNSPLHF; d_gene: -; j_gene: TRBJ1-6; v_gene: TRBV11-3; abundance: -
CDR3nt: TGTGCCAGCACCCCACAGGGGGAGAACACTGAAGCTTTCTTT; CDR3aa: CASTPQGENTEAFF; d_gene: TRBD1; j_gene: TRBJ1-1; v_gene: TRBV28; abundance: -
CDR3nt: TGTGCCAGCAGGATAGACAGCTATGGCTACACCTTC; CDR3aa: CASRIDSYGYTF; d_gene: -; j_gene: TRBJ1-2; v_gene: TRBV28; abundance: -
CDR3nt: TGTGCCAGCAGCTCTCGGGTGGGGACTCCCCACAATGAGCAGTTCTTC; CDR3aa: CASSSRVGTPHNEQFF; d_gene: -; j_gene: TRBJ2-1; v_gene: TRBV11-2; abundance: -
CDR3nt: TGTGCCAGCAGCCGGACTAGCGGGGGCCAAGAGACCCAGTACTTC; CDR3aa: CASSRTSGGQETQYF; d_gene: TRBD2; j_gene: TRBJ2-5; v_gene: TRBV7-2; abundance: -
CDR3nt: TGTGCCTGGAGTGTACTAGGCAGGACTGAAGCTTTCTTT; CDR3aa: CAWSVLGRTEAFF; d_gene: -; j_gene: TRBJ1-1; v_gene: TRBV30; abundance: once
CDR3nt: TGTGCCAGCAGCTTAGAGCGGGGGACGCAGTATTTT; CDR3aa: CASSLERGTQYF; d_gene: TRBD2; j_gene: TRBJ2-3; v_gene: TRBV11-2; abundance: -
CDR3nt: TGTGCCAGCAGCTTAACGTATCTAGCGGGGACTAGCACAGATACGCAGTATTTT; CDR3aa: CASSLTYLAGTSTDTQYF; d_gene: TRBD2; j_gene: TRBJ2-3; v_gene: TRBV7-3; abundance: -
CDR3nt: TGCGCCAGCAGTCAATCGCGGCAGGGTCGGAGCACCGGGGAGCTGTTTTTT; CDR3aa: CASSQSRQGRSTGELFF; d_gene: -; j_gene: TRBJ2-2; v_gene: TRBV23-1; abundance: -
CDR3nt: TGTGCCAGCTCACCACAGGGGTCGGTCAATCAGCCCCAGCATTTT; CDR3aa: CASSPQGSVNQPQHF; d_gene: -; j_gene: TRBJ1-5; v_gene: TRBV18; abundance: -
CDR3nt: TGTGCCAGCAGTTACTCGATCAGGGTTTGGACGAACACTGAAGCTTTCTTT; CDR3aa: CASSYSIRVWTNTEAFF; d_gene: -; j_gene: TRBJ1-1; v_gene: TRBV6-2/TRBV6-3; abundance: -
CDR3nt: TGTGCCAGCAGCCCGGACAGGTTGAACTATGGCTACACCTTC; CDR3aa: CASSPDRLNYGYTF; d_gene: TRBD1; j_gene: TRBJ1-2; v_gene: TRBV4-2; abundance: -
CDR3nt: TGTGCCATCACTGCGAAGAGTGACTCTAATTCACCCCTCCACTTT; CDR3aa: CAITAKSDSNSPLHF; d_gene: -; j_gene: TRBJ1-6; v_gene: TRBV10-3; abundance: -